This TCR beta chain derives from a study of blood T cell repertoires in COVID-19. The length of the CDR3 is 19 residues. With V trimmed by 1 base and J by 5 bases, 16 bases remained unmatched. The germline gives CDR1 LGHDT, CDR2 YNNKEL (reference sequence). Per the original methods: From reference gene primer amplification, estimates of nucleated cell counts were derived. Repertoires were generated with immunoSEQ multiplex PCR, while TCRdb's copy carries only in-frame clones and drops some. For V, J and clone size, that table is used; D and trimming come from the DNA. The repertoire has about 280,000 clones, 75% to 90% of them found once; the top ten carry 2% to 3%. Participant age was roughly 18 to 100 years, and participants resided in fewer than 30 US areas. Self-reported history from a screening survey and questionnaire set each donor's cohort.

The source material was PBMCs or T cells enriched from blood (not recorded which). This sequence was found in a woman in her forties or fifties who had recovered from COVID-19. V is TRBV3-1 (or the pseudogene TRBV3-2) and J is TRBJ2-2; 7 nucleotides agree with TRBD2. CDR3 amino acids: CASSQVGAGVPRWTGELFF. CDR3 nucleotides: TGTGCCAGCAGCCAAGTCGGGGCGGGGGTTCCCCGTTGGACCGGGGAGCTGTTTTTT.